This T cell receptor beta chain stems from a study of T-cell reconstitution after alpha-beta-depleted transplantation in children (dated by TCRdb to between 2015 and 2016). About the full investigation: Using TCR repertoire profiling, the study followed T-cell immune reconstitution in a quantitative way in children after TCRalphabeta/CD19-depleted allogeneic hematopoietic cell transplantation.

In regard to this clonotype: The specificity of this receptor is unknown. No much larger clonotype is one base removed from it; base qualities were not supplied.

Trimming takes 2 bases from V and 2 bases from J, and the germline ends sit 7 bases apart. According to the germline V gene, CDR1 reads SGHTA and CDR2 reads FQGNSA. Measured from the cysteine to the phenylalanine, the CDR3 is 13 residues long. The entry retains the CDR3 DNA only, 39 bases that are in frame from base 1. Library generation was performed with PCR. Sequenced on an Illumina HiSeq 2500. To normalize quantification of the TCRbeta repertoire, the TCR libraries were built with molecular barcoding that relied on unique molecular identifiers. TCRdb's own reprocessing of the public reads used fastp at Q25 and MiXCR and kept productive beta chains. Duplicate CDR3 protein sequences are folded into a single record with the most common DNA and genes. The sample contains 350,000 to 400,000 distinct CDR3 sequences, roughly 21% of them found a single time. 3.8% of the sample goes to the ten largest clones.

The source of this sequence is a human donor who donated a stem cell graft to a child with acute myeloid leukemia. The material sequenced was PBMCs from the stem cell graft donor, taken from the stem cell graft. Rearrangement joined TRBV7-2 to TRBJ2-7; the D gene is unclear. The DNA reads TGTGCCAGCAGCTTAACGACCACCTACGAGCAGTACTTC. Translation gives CASSLTTTYEQYF.